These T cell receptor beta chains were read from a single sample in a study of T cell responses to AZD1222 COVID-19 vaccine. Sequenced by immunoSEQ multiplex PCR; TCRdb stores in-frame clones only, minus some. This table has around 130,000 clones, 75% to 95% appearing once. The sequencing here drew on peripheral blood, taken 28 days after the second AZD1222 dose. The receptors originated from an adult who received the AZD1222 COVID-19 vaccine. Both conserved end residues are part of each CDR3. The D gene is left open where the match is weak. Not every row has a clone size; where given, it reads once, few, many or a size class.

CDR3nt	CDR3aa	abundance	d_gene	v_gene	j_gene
TGTGCCAGCAGCTTAGAACTAGCGGGGGCTTACAATGAGCAGTTCTTC	CASSLELAGAYNEQFF	-	TRBD2	TRBV5-4	TRBJ2-1
TGTGCCAGCAGCGCCTTCCTGGGCGGGGTTCAGGGAAACACCATATATTTT	CASSAFLGGVQGNTIYF	-	-	TRBV9	TRBJ1-3
TGTGCCGCCACCAGGGAGTTGGGCTATGGCTACACCTTC	CAATRELGYGYTF	-	-	TRBV10-3	TRBJ1-2
TGTGCCAGTAGTATGAACAGCGGGGCATATAATTCACCCCTCCACTTT	CASSMNSGAYNSPLHF	-	-	TRBV19	TRBJ1-6
TGTGCCAGCAGCGCCGGAGCAGGGCGGCAAGAGACCCAGTACTTC	CASSAGAGRQETQYF	-	-	TRBV13	TRBJ2-5
TGTGCCAGTAGTATACCCCCCCCGGGGTTTCGTACGCAGTATTTT	CASSIPPPGFRTQYF	-	-	TRBV19	TRBJ2-3
TGTGCCAGCAGTGAGTTTCCAGGGGGCATTGGAAACACCATATATTTT	CASSEFPGGIGNTIYF	once	TRBD1	TRBV25-1	TRBJ1-3
TGTGCCAGCAGTTCGGGGGACACTGAAGCTTTCTTT	CASSSGDTEAFF	-	-	TRBV28	TRBJ1-1
TGTGCCAGCAGCGTCTTGATCGGGGGGGACACCGGGGAGCTGTTTTTT	CASSVLIGGDTGELFF	-	TRBD2	TRBV9	TRBJ2-2
TGTGCCAGCAGTGAAGTTTCGGGGGGGGGAAACACCATATATTTT	CASSEVSGGGNTIYF	-	-	TRBV6-1	TRBJ1-3
TGTGCCAGCAGCCCCTTAGCGGGAGTAACCGGGGAGCTGTTTTTT	CASSPLAGVTGELFF	-	TRBD2	TRBV3-1/TRBV3-2	TRBJ2-2
TGCGCCAGCAGCGCGGACAGGGGGGATGAAAAACTGTTTTTT	CASSADRGDEKLFF	-	TRBD1	TRBV5-1	TRBJ1-4
TGTGCCAGTAGTCCTACAGGGATCCATCAGCCCCAGCATTTT	CASSPTGIHQPQHF	-	-	TRBV19	TRBJ1-5
TGTGCCAGCAGTGAACCTGACGGTGGAGCCTACGAGCAGTACTTC	CASSEPDGGAYEQYF	-	-	TRBV6-1	TRBJ2-7
TGCGCCAGCAGCTTGGCTCGAAACAGGGGGAGGAACACTGAAGCTTTCTTT	CASSLARNRGRNTEAFF	-	TRBD1	TRBV5-1	TRBJ1-1
TGTGCCAGCAGTCCCTACGGTTTGGGAACTAGCGGCCAATCCTACAATGAGCAGTTCTTC	CASSPYGLGTSGQSYNEQFF	-	TRBD2	TRBV6-6	TRBJ2-1
TGCGCCAGCAGAGGACAGGGTTGGGTCGATCAGCCCCAGCATTTT	CASRGQGWVDQPQHF	-	TRBD1	TRBV23-1	TRBJ1-5
TGCGCCAGCAGCCAAGAGGAAACGAGAAGTTTTGGGGAGCTGTTTTTT	CASSQEETRSFGELFF	-	-	TRBV4-1	TRBJ2-2
TGTGCCAGCAGCTTAGCACATAGTTCAGGAAATGAAAAACTGTTTTTT	CASSLAHSSGNEKLFF	-	-	TRBV7-2	TRBJ1-4
TGTGCCAGTACCCCGGCGGGGGAGTCTGGAAACACCATATATTTT	CASTPAGESGNTIYF	-	-	TRBV19	TRBJ1-3
TGTGCCAGTAGTATAGGGGCGACCCAGTACTTC	CASSIGATQYF	few	-	TRBV19	TRBJ2-5
TGTGCCAGCAGCGCCCGGGACAGGATACGGGCTTTCTTT	CASSARDRIRAFF	-	TRBD1	TRBV6-5	TRBJ1-1